These 27 T cell receptor beta chains were all obtained from the same sample, sequenced in a study of early T cells in non-severe SARS-CoV-2 infection. Using its own MiXCR run on the 5' RACE reads, TCRdb lists one record per CDR3 protein. The data hold around 66,000 distinct CDR3 sequences, with over 4.5% observed a single time. The material sequenced was whole blood, taken at baseline. Receptors were obtained from an adult who was a healthcare worker with PCR-confirmed SARS-CoV-2 infection or an uninfected control (not recorded which).

The table lists this clonotype with many counts. The V gene is TRBV7-6, the J gene TRBJ2-1; tentative D call: TRBD2 (5 bases). Germline V lookup: CDR1 SGHVS, CDR2 FNYEAQ. V lost 5 bases to trimming and J lost 3 bases, with 17 bases between them. The CDR3 extends over 16 amino acids. CDR3 residues: CASSPGASGDYNEQFF. CDR3 DNA: TGTGCCAGCAGCCCGGGCGCGAGCGGAGACTACAATGAGCAGTTCTTC. The whole variable domain, remainder taken from reference TRBV7-6 and TRBJ2-1, is GAGVSQSPRYKVTKRGQDVALRCDPISGHVSLYWYRQALGQGPEFLTYFNYEAQQDKSGLPNDRFSAERPEGSISTLTIQRTEQRDSAMYRCASSPGASGDYNEQFFGPGTRLTVL.

This clonotype was observed many times. The chain joins TRBV12-3 or TRBV12-4 to TRBJ1-1; D gene ambiguous. The length of the CDR3 is 14 residues. V dropped 4 bases and J dropped 0 bases, with 9 bases sitting between them. CDR3 protein: CASSSQWLNTEAFF. The CDR3 nucleotides are TGTGCCAGCAGTTCTCAGTGGTTGAACACTGAAGCTTTCTTT.

This clonotype was observed a handful of times. This chain uses TRBV2 with TRBJ2-3, with 8 bases aligning to TRBD2. Germline V gene sequence: CDR1 SNHLY, CDR2 FYNNEI. V was pared by 5 bases and J by 4 bases, with 5 bases of the junction left unmatched. The CDR3 runs to 14 residues. The CDR3 DNA follows: TGTGCCAGCAGTAAGACTAGCGATTCAGATACGCAGTATTTT. Its translation: CASSKTSDSDTQYF.

This clonotype occurred many times. This sequence joins TRBV7-6 and TRBJ2-1; 11 nucleotides match TRBD2. Germline CDR1 reads SGHVS; CDR2 reads FNYEAQ. V shed 2 bases, J shed 9 bases, and the junction held 9 bases outside the gene matches. The CDR3 covers 16 residues. The CDR3 nucleotides are TGTGCCAGCAGCTTAAGGCTAGCGGGAGGAGGTAGTGAGCAGTTCTTC. Protein: CASSLRLAGGGSEQFF.

This clonotype has ten or more counts. The chain uses TRBV4-2 and TRBJ1-2, with D tentatively TRBD1 (5 bases). Germline CDR1 LGHNA, CDR2 YNFKEQ. The CDR3 sequence is 16 residues long. Trimming removed 3 bases from V and 2 bases from J, with 16 bases in between. CDR3 loop: CASSQGTGERNYGYTF. The CDR3 DNA follows: TGTGCCAGCAGCCAGGGGACGGGAGAAAGAAACTATGGCTACACCTTC.

This rearrangement joins TRBV16 to TRBJ2-1; 15 bases fit TRBD2. The germline V gene encodes CDR1 KGHSY and CDR2 FQNENV. The CDR3 has 16 amino acids. The ends lost 1 base at V and 8 bases at J; junction bases unmatched: 3. As DNA, the CDR3 is TGTGCCAGCAGCCAATTGGGACTAGCGGGAGGTTATGAGCAGTTCTTC. Translating gives CASSQLGLAGGYEQFF.

This clonotype was observed at least ten times. The chain carries TRBV12-3 or TRBV12-4 and TRBJ2-1; 14 positions agree with TRBD2. With V trimmed by 5 bases and J by 5 bases, 14 bases remained unmatched. The CDR3 is 19 amino acids. The CDR3 reads CASSKTGLAGAGGDNEQFF. CDR3 sequence (DNA): TGTGCCAGCAGTAAAACGGGACTAGCGGGAGCCGGTGGAGACAATGAGCAGTTCTTC.

The V gene is TRBV5-6, the J gene TRBJ2-1; TRBD1 or TRBD2 may be the D gene (5 bases each). CDR3 length equals 15 residues. Germline loops: CDR1 SGHDT, CDR2 YYEEEE. Deletions cut 3 bases from V and 4 bases from J, with 14 bases between. The CDR3 loop is CASSSWDDTYNEQFF. In DNA form, the CDR3 reads TGTGCCAGCAGCTCCTGGGACGATACATACAATGAGCAGTTCTTC.

The table lists this clonotype with many counts. This sequence joins TRBV5-1 and TRBJ1-4; D is unresolved. Trimming cost V 2 bases and J 12 bases, with 11 bases left between them. The germline gives CDR1 SGHRS, CDR2 YFSETQ. The CDR3 loop spans 12 amino acids. CDR3 region: CASSLAVGELFF. The CDR3 DNA reads TGCGCCAGCAGCTTAGCGGTTGGAGAACTGTTTTTT.

This clonotype was recorded many times. The chain couples TRBV28 to TRBJ2-4; no reliable D call. Germline CDR1 is MDHEN and CDR2 is SYDVKM. Trimming took 4 bases from V and 0 from J, leaving 10 bases between them. The CDR3 covers 15 residues. The CDR3 region is CASSSRLLAKNIQYF. DNA of the CDR3: TGTGCCAGCAGTTCCCGACTGCTAGCCAAAAACATTCAGTACTTC.

This clonotype was picked up a small number of times. This chain links TRBV18 with TRBJ1-1; the match to TRBD1 covers 7 bases. Germline CDR1 KGHSH, CDR2 LQKENI. The CDR3 runs 14 residues. Trimming at V came to 6 bases and at J to 2 bases, leaving 6 bases not matched to a gene. CDR3 residues: CASSDGTVNTEAFF. CDR3 DNA: TGTGCCAGCTCTGACGGGACAGTCAACACTGAAGCTTTCTTT.

This clonotype was counted at least ten times. V is TRBV12-3 or TRBV12-4 and J is TRBJ1-2, with D unresolved. CDR3 length: 14 residues. The ends were cut back, 7 bases at V and 4 bases at J, with 16 bases in the middle. The CDR3 reads CASTLHGGPYGYTF. The DNA for the CDR3 is TGTGCCAGCACCCTACACGGCGGGCCCTATGGCTACACCTTC.

The rearrangement uses TRBV28 and TRBJ1-5; D gene ambiguous. This CDR3 has 13 residues. Germline-derived CDR1 and CDR2 are MDHEN and SYDVKM. V lost 6 bases and J 1 base, leaving 7 bases between the germline ends. DNA for the CDR3: TGTGCCAGCAGAGGCAGGAGCAATCAGCCCCAGCATTTT. Encoded protein: CASRGRSNQPQHF.

The table lists this clonotype with many counts. V usage is TRBV7-2 and J usage is TRBJ2-1; D not certain. Trimming pared 2 bases from V and 2 bases from J, leaving 10 bases between. The CDR3 is 15 amino acids. Germline V gene sequence: CDR1 SGHTA, CDR2 FQGNSA. CDR3 region: CASSLTRSTYNEQFF. The CDR3 DNA follows: TGTGCCAGCAGCTTAACGCGGAGTACCTACAATGAGCAGTTCTTC.

This sequence joins TRBV6-6 and TRBJ2-7; a weak D match, TRBD1 (6 bases). Deletions cut 4 bases from V and 2 bases from J, with 12 bases between. CDR1 is MNHNY and CDR2 is SVGAGI in the germline V gene (reference sequence). The CDR3 extends over 14 amino acids. Here the CDR3 reads CASSSPDSTYEQYF. The CDR3 bases are TGTGCCAGCAGTTCCCCGGACAGCACCTACGAGCAGTACTTC.

Many counts were recorded for this clonotype. This chain joins TRBV6-2 or TRBV6-3 and TRBJ2-5, with D possibly TRBD2 on 5 matching bases. This CDR3 has 15 residues. The germline CDR1 and CDR2 sequences are MNHEY and SVGEGT. Trimming stripped 3 bases from V and 2 bases from J, with 13 bases between. CDR3: CASSYFAGVQETQYF. CDR3 nucleotides: TGTGCCAGCAGTTATTTTGCCGGGGTGCAAGAGACCCAGTACTTC.

This clonotype came up many times. V gene TRBV7-8 combines with J gene TRBJ2-3; maybe TRBD1 (5 bases). Germline V CDR1 and CDR2: SGHVS, FQNEAQ. The CDR3 spans 14 residues. V gave up 1 base and J gave up 4 bases, with 9 bases separating them. DNA of the CDR3: TGTGCCAGCAGCTTAGTCAGGGCCCCAGATACGCAGTATTTT. It yields the protein CASSLVRAPDTQYF.

Ten or more counts support this clonotype. This sequence joins TRBV20-1 and TRBJ1-2; 10 nucleotides agree with TRBD1. CDR3 length: 16 amino acids. Germline values: CDR1 DFQATT, CDR2 SNEGSKA (reference sequence). The junction had 15 bases not matched to a gene; V was cut back by 3 bases and J by 8 bases. The DNA of the CDR3 is TGCAGTGCTAGCCCCCTTACCGGGACAGGGGTTGAAGGCTACACCTTC. This gives the protein CSASPLTGTGVEGYTF.

This clonotype appeared a few times. The chain is built from TRBV29-1 and TRBJ2-1; 7 bases are a match to TRBD1. The CDR3 is made up of 15 amino acids. The germline CDR1 and CDR2 sequences are SQVTM and ANQGSEA. The V gene end was trimmed by 0 bases and the J gene end by 3 bases; junction bases not matched to a gene: 5. The CDR3 loop reads CSVEDRGQDYNEQFF. The CDR3 DNA follows: TGCAGCGTTGAAGATCGAGGACAGGACTACAATGAGCAGTTCTTC.

This clonotype has just a few counts. The J gene is TRBJ2-3, the V gene TRBV4-1, with TRBD2 as a possible D gene (5 bases). Germline assignment: CDR1 MGHRA and CDR2 YSYEKL. The CDR3 is 15 residues long. V dropped 2 bases and J dropped 3 bases, with 12 bases sitting between them. The CDR3 is CASSQQRFPTDTQYF. The CDR3 region has the DNA TGCGCCAGCAGCCAACAGCGGTTCCCTACAGATACGCAGTATTTT.

This clonotype has a count of ten or more. The chain has TRBV13 and TRBJ2-7; D is possibly TRBD2 (6 bases). Germline V lookup: CDR1 PRHDT, CDR2 FYEKMQ (reference sequence). Trimming left V 5 bases short and J 3 bases short, with 14 bases between. The CDR3 contains 14 residues. As DNA, the CDR3 is TGTGCCAGCAGCAGACGAGCGGGCCTCTACGAGCAGTACTTC. Its protein product is CASSRRAGLYEQYF.

The rearrangement joins TRBV6-5 to TRBJ2-7; TRBD1 might be the D (5 bases). The V end lost 4 bases, the J end lost 4 bases, and 11 bases lay between the germline ends. Looked up from germline, CDR1 is MNHEY and CDR2 is SVGAGI. This CDR3 is built from 13 residues. The chain's CDR3 is CASSWGFEYEQYF. The CDR3 nucleotides are TGTGCCAGCAGTTGGGGCTTTGAGTACGAGCAGTACTTC.

This clonotype was detected only once. The chain joins TRBV14 to TRBJ2-7; perhaps TRBD1 as D (5 bases). The CDR3 has 13 amino acids. V lost 4 bases to trimming and J lost 6 bases, with 13 bases between them. Germline V CDR1 and CDR2: SGHDN, FVKESK. The CDR3 protein is CASSPRRQGEQYF. In nucleotides, the CDR3 is TGTGCCAGCAGCCCCCGGCGGCAGGGCGAGCAGTACTTC.

This clonotype showed up just a few times. The chain is built from TRBV16 and TRBJ1-1, with TRBD1 as a possible D gene (6 bases). In germline, CDR1 is KGHSY, CDR2 FQNENV. V was pared by 0 bases and J by 5 bases, with 7 bases between. The CDR3 sequence is 13 residues long. Here the CDR3 reads CASSQSGTTEAFF. The CDR3 DNA reads as TGTGCCAGCAGCCAATCGGGGACAACTGAAGCTTTCTTT.

This clonotype has a count of ten or more. This chain uses TRBV10-3 with TRBJ2-1; D remains unclear. The CDR3 consists of 13 residues. CDR1 and CDR2 (germline): ENHRY, SYGVKD. V lost 4 bases and J 4 bases, leaving 8 bases between the germline ends. The CDR3 region is CAISVGRYNEQFF. CDR3 DNA: TGTGCCATCAGTGTGGGCAGGTACAATGAGCAGTTCTTC.

The table lists this clonotype with many counts. The chain recombines TRBV20-1 with TRBJ2-7; D is uncertain. The germline V gene has CDR1 DFQATT and CDR2 SNEGSKA (reference sequence). Deletions cut 3 bases from V and 2 bases from J, with 14 bases between. This CDR3 region has 14 residues. CDR3 residues: CSASARRNPYEQYF. CDR3 nucleotides: TGCAGTGCTAGTGCCAGGAGAAACCCCTACGAGCAGTACTTC.

This clonotype was recorded at least ten times. The chain links TRBV4-1 to TRBJ1-1; D not resolved. V was cut by 6 bases and J by 0 bases, with 11 bases left in between. This CDR3 has 14 residues. Germline CDR1 MGHRA, CDR2 YSYEKL. CDR3 sequence: CASRPTELNTEAFF. As DNA, the CDR3 is TGCGCCAGCAGACCCACAGAACTGAACACTGAAGCTTTCTTT.